The sequence of this TCR beta chain was determined in a study of blood T cell repertoires in COVID-19. Study summary: From T cells, B-cell-depleted T cells, or PBMCs came the material, which was cDNA or gDNA.

This clone appeared a single time. Produced via immunoSEQ multiplex PCR; TCRdb's table is partial and in-frame only. This table has 150,000 or so clones, around 89% appearing once. The CDR3 consists of 15 residues. Looked up from germline, CDR1 is SGHAT and CDR2 is FQNNGV. Losses at the gene ends were 0 bases for V and 8 bases for J; bases not matched to a gene: 6. This receptor was identified in a man aged 55-75 years with active or convalescent COVID-19. The J gene is TRBJ1-3, the V gene TRBV11-2; 8 nucleotides agree with TRBD1. The sample comprised peripheral blood. As DNA, the CDR3 is TGTGCCAGCAGCTTAGATTGGGCAGGGGGCCACACCATATATTTT. Amino acids: CASSLDWAGGHTIYF.